Presented here are 2 T cell receptor beta chains from one specimen sequenced in a study of cytomegalovirus exposure and HLA in healthy donors. Repertoires were generated with immunoSEQ multiplex PCR, while TCRdb's copy carries only in-frame clones and drops some. The data show 47,000 or so clones, with almost 95% seen just once and 1.4% held by the top ten. Sequencing used PBMCs. The receptors here all came from a man younger than 35 in good health and CMV-seronegative.

About this clone: A read error may produce the germline difference seen at one junction end. J is TRBJ2-2 and V is TRBV18; weak D call: TRBD2 (5 bases). Germline CDR1 is KGHSH and CDR2 is LQKENI. This CDR3 has 14 residues. CDR3 bases: TGTGCCAGCTCACCACCCGGGAACTCCGGGGAGCTGTTTTTT. Translated: CASSPPGNSGELFF.

The J gene is TRBJ1-3, the V gene TRBV11-2; possible D gene TRBD1, 5 bases. V was pared by 3 bases and J by 0 bases, with 15 bases between. CDR1 and CDR2 from the germline V gene are SGHAT and FQNNGV. The CDR3 runs 17 residues. The CDR3, as DNA: TGTGCCAGCAGCTTTCCCGGGGGGGAATTCTCTGGAAACACCATATATTTT. This translates into CASSFPGGEFSGNTIYF.